These 12 T cell receptor beta chains were all obtained from the same sample, sequenced in a study of Ad26.COV2.S vaccination and SARS-CoV-2 variants. Treatment reported: approximately 18 received Ad26.COV2.S at low or high dose, single or two shots; roughly 5 received placebo; per-sample allocation not given. Sampling took place 63 days after the first vaccine or placebo injection. The assay was immunoSEQ multiplex PCR, and TCRdb's table has in-frame clones only and misses some. In the table there are 350,000 to 500,000 clones, 88% of which are singletons. This specimen consisted of peripheral blood, obtained in a trial of Ad26.COV2.S vaccine versus placebo. Receptors originate from a person between 18 and 59 years old who received the Ad26.COV2.S COVID-19 vaccine or a placebo.

This chain connects TRBV6-5 to TRBJ2-5; D may be TRBD1 or TRBD2 (5 bases each). CDR3 size: 13 residues. Germline V gene data show CDR1 as MNHEY and CDR2 as SVGAGI. Between the trimmed V and J ends, which lost 2 bases and 9 bases, there was a span of 13 bases. The CDR3 region has the DNA TGTGCCAGCAGTTACCTGGGACCAGCCCCCCAGTACTTC. This encodes CASSYLGPAPQYF.

The CDR3 DNA follows: TGTGCCAGCAGCTCCCCGGACAGGGAGACCCAGTACTTC. This sequence encodes CASSSPDRETQYF. This rearrangement joins TRBV11-3 to TRBJ2-5; 7 bases line up with TRBD1. The V segment lost 4 bases and the J segment 5 bases; nucleotides outside the gene matches: 4. CDR3 length: 13 amino acids. Germline V CDR1 and CDR2: SGHNT, YENEEA.

In DNA, the CDR3 is TGTGCCATCATACAGGCGCTCGGCTACACCTTC. Amino acid sequence: CAIIQALGYTF. This chain uses TRBV7-9 with TRBJ1-2, with D possibly matching TRBD1 (5 bases). The CDR3 runs 11 residues. V was pared by 10 bases and J by 8 bases, with 14 bases between. Germline V gene lookup returns CDR1 SEHNR and CDR2 FQNEAQ (reference sequence).

In DNA form, the CDR3 reads TGTGCCAGTAGTATCATAGATAGACAGTTCGGCTACACCTTC. Its protein product is CASSIIDRQFGYTF. The rearrangement uses TRBV19 and TRBJ1-2; D is possibly TRBD1 (5 bases). Germline V gene sequence: CDR1 LNHDA, CDR2 SQIVND (reference sequence). Trimming pared 3 bases from V and 8 bases from J, leaving 16 bases between. The CDR3 is 14 amino acids.

The chain joins TRBV30 to TRBJ1-3; D unclear. V dropped 4 bases and J dropped 0 bases, with 10 bases sitting between them. Germline assignment: CDR1 GTSNPN and CDR2 SVGIG (reference sequence). The CDR3 has 14 amino acids. The CDR3 here is CAWTSRSSGNTIYF. CDR3 nucleotides: TGTGCCTGGACCAGCCGTTCCTCTGGAAACACCATATATTTT. The full variable domain, its missing parts supplied by reference TRBV30 and TRBJ1-3, is SQTIHQWPATLVQPVGSPLSLECTVEGTSNPNLYWYRQAAGRGLQLLFYSVGIGQISSEVPQNLSASRPQDRQFILSSKKLLLSDSGFYLCAWTSRSSGNTIYFGEGSWLTVV.

This chain connects TRBV10-3 to TRBJ2-1, with unresolved D. The V gene lost 3 bases and the J gene lost 0 bases, with 15 bases spanning the gap. Germline loops: CDR1 ENHRY, CDR2 SYGVKD. This CDR3 comprises 17 residues. CDR3 in DNA: TGTGCCATCAGTGATGGACGGGCCCTGAGCTCCTACAATGAGCAGTTCTTC. This translates into CAISDGRALSSYNEQFF.

This clone was recorded many times. This chain connects TRBV7-8 to TRBJ2-7; D is uncertain. V gave up 4 bases and J gave up 2 bases, with 6 bases separating them. The CDR3 covers 12 residues. CDR1 SGHVS and CDR2 FQNEAQ come from the germline V gene. CDR3 DNA: TGTGCCAGCAGCTCCGCGCCCTACGAGCAGTACTTC. Translating it yields CASSSAPYEQYF.

This CDR3 is CASSQAGTGFHEQYF. In nucleotides, the CDR3 is TGCGCCAGCAGCCAAGCCGGGACAGGGTTCCACGAGCAGTACTTC. The chain joins TRBV5-1 to TRBJ2-7, with 9 bases fitting TRBD1. The CDR3 has 15 amino acids. Looked up from germline, CDR1 is SGHRS and CDR2 is YFSETQ. J was trimmed by 5 bases and V by 4 bases; bases with no gene match: 10.

The chain joins TRBV4-3 to TRBJ1-5; tentative D call: TRBD1 (6 bases). Trimming left V 1 base short and J 5 bases short, with 6 bases between. This CDR3 has 13 amino acids. The germline gives CDR1 LGHNA, CDR2 YSLEER. The CDR3 sequence: CASSQAGDQPQHF. The CDR3 DNA reads TGCGCCAGCAGCCAAGCAGGGGATCAGCCCCAGCATTTT.

V and J are TRBV12-3 or TRBV12-4 and TRBJ2-7; tentatively, D is TRBD1 or TRBD2 (5 bases each). The ends were cut back, 3 bases at V and 6 bases at J, with 12 bases in the middle. CDR3 length equals 13 residues. CDR3 sequence (DNA): TGTGCCAGCAGTTTGGAGGCTAGGGGCGAGCAGTACTTC. Protein: CASSLEARGEQYF.

V and J are TRBV11-2 and TRBJ2-7, with a tentative D call TRBD1 (6 bases). The CDR3 is made up of 14 amino acids. The germline CDR1 and CDR2 sequences are SGHAT and FQNNGV. Trimming pared 5 bases from V and 1 base from J, leaving 12 bases between. The CDR3 DNA is TGTGCCAGCAGCGCAAACACAGGGTCCTACGAGCAGTACTTC. Its protein is CASSANTGSYEQYF.

The chain uses TRBV4-3 and TRBJ2-7; 7 nucleotides align to TRBD1. With V trimmed by 0 bases and J by 2 bases, 4 bases remained unmatched. CDR3 length equals 15 residues. Per the germline V gene, CDR1 is LGHNA and CDR2 is YSLEER. CDR3 loop: CASSQDGTAPYEQYF. In nucleotides, the CDR3 is TGCGCCAGCAGCCAAGATGGGACAGCGCCCTACGAGCAGTACTTC.